This T cell receptor beta chain was retrieved from a study of vaccination effects on CD4 cells after COVID-19. As for the study in general: It was with 10 IU/ml IL-2 and approximately 10 ug/ml peptides that a few million PBMC per well were cultured.

It was after 10 days of culture that CD4+ T cells were isolated. It was between March and December 2020 that the person had a SARS-CoV-2 infection confirmed by PCR. Per the germline V gene, CDR1 is MNHNS and CDR2 is SASEGT. Trimming removed 4 bases from V and 4 bases from J, with 20 bases in between. The CDR3 is 16 residues long. The study's findings and limits: Convalescents' post-vaccination spike-reactive clones were chiefly new, vaccine-induced ones. Convalescent patients in the study were few, and early post-infection timepoints were absent.

For this clone: Its matching antigen is unknown.

TCRdb keeps only in-frame clones here, not all; method: immunoSEQ multiplex PCR. The sample contains 40,000 to 55,000 clones, 70% to 75% of which appear only once. The chain links TRBV6-1 to TRBJ2-7; D might be TRBD1 (6 bases). The source is a human donor who had a prior SARS-CoV-2 infection. This specimen consisted of CD4+ T cells from PBMCs cultured without peptide, obtained before COVID-19 vaccination. CDR3 in amino acids: CASSAAVGGVRYEQYF. Here the CDR3 DNA reads TGTGCCAGCAGTGCCGCCGTAGGGGGAGTTAGGTACGAGCAGTACTTC.